A selection of T cell receptor beta chains follows, all from one sample in a study of CD8+CD57+ T cells in acquired aplastic anemia. TCRdb re-called the reads with MiXCR, one entry per CDR3 protein. This sample carries 150,000 to 200,000 distinct CDR3 sequences, about half of them seen once, and the ten largest clones take around 1.8%. The sample taken for sequencing was sorted CD4+, CD8+, or CD8+CD57+ T cells (not recorded which) from PBMCs. All receptors come from a human donor with aplastic anemia. The CDR3 runs from the conserved cysteine through the conserved F or W. The order of the fields is V gene, CDR3 length, D gene, J gene, clone size, CDR3 DNA, CDR3 protein. D genes are given only for firm matches. Size values are once, few and many counts, or a class for expanded clones, and some rows have none.

TRBV7-9	9	-	TRBJ1-2	-	TGTGCCAGCAGCCCCCGCAACACCTTC	CASSPRNTF
TRBV5-5	12	-	TRBJ1-6	-	TGTGCCAGCAGCTTGACCGGATCACCCCTCCACTTT	CASSLTGSPLHF
TRBV10-3	18	-	TRBJ2-6	-	TGTGCCATCAGTGAGTCGCGTAAGACGGACTCTGGGGCCAACGTCCTGACTTTC	CAISESRKTDSGANVLTF
TRBV20-1	10	-	TRBJ2-5	once	TGCAGTGCTAGGGCGGGTGAGCAGTACTTC	CSARAGEQYF
TRBV6-1	15	TRBD2	TRBJ2-1	few	TGTGCCAGCAGTGGACTAGCGGGAGGAAACAATGAGCAGTTCTTC	CASSGLAGGNNEQFF
TRBV10-2	16	TRBD2	TRBJ2-7	-	TGCGCCAGCAGTGAGTCGACTAGCGGGGGATCCTACGAGCAGTACTTC	CASSESTSGGSYEQYF
TRBV6-1	18	-	TRBJ1-3	-	TGTGCCAGCAGTGACCCGTACCGGACGGGGAGCTCTGGAAACACCATATATTTT	CASSDPYRTGSSGNTIYF
TRBV20-1	16	TRBD2	TRBJ2-3	-	TGCAGTGCTGGCCCCCTGGGAGCGGGGGGTCAAGATACGCAGTATTTT	CSAGPLGAGGQDTQYF
TRBV15	15	-	TRBJ1-5	-	TGTGCCACCAGCAGAGAACCGCCCGGCTCTCAGCCCCAGCATTTT	CATSREPPGSQPQHF
TRBV6-1	13	TRBD1	TRBJ1-2	few	TGTGCCAGCACCCCGGGACAGGGGAATGGCTACACCTTC	CASTPGQGNGYTF
TRBV6-6	15	-	TRBJ2-3	many	TGTGCCAGCAGTTACCGGGGGAAGGGCACAGATACGCAGTATTTT	CASSYRGKGTDTQYF
TRBV10-3	12	-	TRBJ1-1	-	TGTGCCAGCAGGGACCTGAACACTGAAGCTTTCTTT	CASRDLNTEAFF
TRBV5-6	11	-	TRBJ1-1	-	TGTGCCAGCAGCTCATTTCAGGGGAGCCTCTTT	CASSSFQGSLF
TRBV4-3	12	TRBD1	TRBJ2-5	many	TGCGCCAGCAGCCAGGGGACAGGGGGCAAGTACTTC	CASSQGTGGKYF
TRBV11-2	13	-	TRBJ1-2	many	TGTGCCAGCAGCTTCCGGGGGAGGGACGGCTACACCTTC	CASSFRGRDGYTF
TRBV11-1	20	-	TRBJ1-1	many	TGTGCCAGCAGCTTACCCCCAGTCGGGACCTCGCCCCAAGGAAACACTGAAGCTTTCTTT	CASSLPPVGTSPQGNTEAFF
TRBV6-5	14	-	TRBJ1-6	many	TGTGCCAGCAGTTACGAGGGGGTTAATTCACCCCTCCACTTT	CASSYEGVNSPLHF
TRBV11-2	17	TRBD1	TRBJ2-4	-	TGTGCCAGCAGCCGGACAGGGGGGAAGCTAGCCAAAAACATTCAGTACTTC	CASSRTGGKLAKNIQYF
TRBV11-1	14	-	TRBJ2-5	many	TGTGCCAGCAGCCACGGGGGAGCCCAAGAGACCCAGTACTTC	CASSHGGAQETQYF
TRBV10-3	13	-	TRBJ1-3	few	TGTGCCATCAGTGAGTCAGTTGGAAACACCATATATTTT	CAISESVGNTIYF
TRBV2	15	-	TRBJ1-6	many	TGTGCCAGCAGTGAACAGGGGTCGGGAAATTCACCCCTCCACTTT	CASSEQGSGNSPLHF
TRBV14	14	-	TRBJ2-5	many	TGTGCCAGCAGCCAAGATTGGCCCGCGGGGACCCAGTACTTC	CASSQDWPAGTQYF
TRBV10-3	10	TRBD1	TRBJ1-2	-	TGTGCCATCGGGACAGGGGGCTACACCTTC	CAIGTGGYTF
TRBV25-1	14	-	TRBJ1-6	once	TGTGCCAGCAGCGGCAATACCTATAATTCACCCCTCCACTTT	CASSGNTYNSPLHF
TRBV19	13	TRBD1	TRBJ1-5	-	TGTGCCAGTAGGGACAGGGGAGATCAGCCCCAGCATTTT	CASRDRGDQPQHF
TRBV7-2	13	-	TRBJ1-5	many	TGTGCCAGCAGCTTAGCGCAAAGACAGCCCCAGCATTTT	CASSLAQRQPQHF
TRBV5-1	15	TRBD1	TRBJ2-5	many	TGCGCCAGCAGCTTCCAAACAGGGGGACAAGAGACCCAGTACTTC	CASSFQTGGQETQYF
TRBV24-1	13	-	TRBJ1-1	-	TGTGCCACCAGTGACGGTTCGTTGACTGAAGCTTTCTTT	CATSDGSLTEAFF
TRBV25-1	15	-	TRBJ1-6	-	TGTGCCAGCAGTGAAGAGAGCTCCTATAATTCACCCCTCCACTTT	CASSEESSYNSPLHF
TRBV2	11	-	TRBJ2-7	many	TGTGCCAGCCTACTAGGGTGGGAGCAGTACTTC	CASLLGWEQYF
TRBV5-6	15	-	TRBJ1-6	-	TGTGCCAGCAGCTTGGCCGGTACCGTATATTCACCCCTCCACTTT	CASSLAGTVYSPLHF